This T cell receptor beta chain comes out of a study of T cell responses to AZD1222 COVID-19 vaccine. Study-wide findings and caveats: Close to half of spike-specific TCRs reportedly recognize unmutated variant regions.

Produced via immunoSEQ multiplex PCR; TCRdb's table is partial and in-frame only. The profile shows over 150,000 clones, 90% of them singletons. With respect to this clone: The antigen is unknown.

Sample: peripheral blood, taken on day 0 of AZD1222 vaccination. The sequence came from an adult in good health.

The CDR3, as DNA: TGTGCCACCAGCAGGCCCCTGGAGGAGACCCAGTACTTC. Translating gives CATSRPLEETQYF. The chain couples TRBV15 to TRBJ2-5; D is uncertain. The CDR3 contains 13 residues. The germline V and J ends were trimmed by 3 bases and 5 bases, with 10 bases remaining between them. Germline assignment: CDR1 LNHNV and CDR2 YYDKDF (reference sequence).